This is a list of T cell receptor beta chains from one sample in a study of blood T cell repertoires in COVID-19. TCRdb's table, derived via immunoSEQ multiplex PCR, lists solely in-frame clones and lacks some. The table records some 120,000 clones, around 85% of them present only once. Sequenced sample: peripheral blood. These receptors originate from a man aged 55 to 70 with acute or convalescent COVID-19. CDR3s include the opening cysteine and the closing phenylalanine or tryptophan. Each record gives: D gene, V gene, J gene, clone size, CDR3 protein, CDR3 DNA. A D gene is named only where the DNA matches it firmly. A clone size is listed for some rows: how often the clone was seen (once, few, many), or a class if it is expanded.

>.|TRBV7-8|TRBJ1-1|.
CASSLGAHLTTEAFF
TGTGCCAGCAGCTTAGGGGCACACCTAACGACTGAAGCTTTCTTT
>TRBD1|TRBV27|TRBJ2-1|.
CASRGEGAAYNEQFF
TGTGCCAGCAGGGGCGAGGGGGCCGCCTACAATGAGCAGTTCTTC
>TRBD2|TRBV5-1|TRBJ2-3|.
CASSVSGTSADTQYF
TGCGCCAGCAGCGTAAGCGGGACGAGCGCAGATACGCAGTATTTT
>TRBD1|TRBV2|TRBJ2-7|.
CASRVDRPVGQYF
TGTGCCAGCAGAGTGGACAGGCCGGTGGGGCAGTACTTC
>.|TRBV7-2|TRBJ1-6|.
CASSHVAPYNSPLHF
TGTGCCAGCAGCCACGTGGCTCCCTATAATTCACCCCTCCACTTT
>TRBD1|TRBV9|TRBJ1-1|.
CASSVGTGKGEAFF
TGTGCCAGCAGCGTGGGGACAGGGAAGGGTGAAGCTTTCTTT
>TRBD1|TRBV5-1|TRBJ2-1|.
CASSSISGGLNEQFF
TGCGCCAGCAGCTCGATATCAGGGGGCTTAAATGAGCAGTTCTTC
>TRBD1|TRBV7-8|TRBJ1-3|.
CASSLARQGSGNTIYF
TGTGCCAGCAGCTTAGCCCGACAGGGGTCTGGAAACACCATATATTTT
>.|TRBV30|TRBJ2-7|.
CAWSVWSAYEQYF
TGTGCCTGGAGTGTATGGAGCGCCTACGAGCAGTACTTC
>.|TRBV27|TRBJ2-1|once
CASRRTFGNNEQFF
TGTGCCAGCCGACGGACTTTTGGAAACAATGAGCAGTTCTTC
>TRBD2|TRBV7-8|TRBJ2-7|.
CASSPRTSGGSYEQYF
TGTGCCAGCAGCCCCCGGACTAGCGGGGGCTCCTACGAGCAGTACTTC
>.|TRBV12-3/TRBV12-4|TRBJ2-3|.
CASSESGDTQYF
TGTGCCAGCAGTGAATCAGGGGATACGCAGTATTTT
>.|TRBV24-1|TRBJ1-1|.
CAPSPDRRNTEAFF
TGTGCCCCCAGCCCAGATCGGAGGAACACTGAAGCTTTCTTT
>.|TRBV6-1|TRBJ2-5|.
CASSSSEETQYF
TGTGCCAGCAGTTCCTCGGAGGAGACCCAGTACTTC
>TRBD1|TRBV24-1|TRBJ2-7|few
CATSIPTGRGYEQYF
TGTGCCACCAGTATCCCGACAGGGAGAGGGTACGAGCAGTACTTC
>.|TRBV20-1|TRBJ2-2|.
CSARGGGNHTGELFF
TGCAGTGCTCGTGGAGGGGGTAACCACACCGGGGAGCTGTTTTTT
>TRBD2|TRBV5-1|TRBJ2-1|.
CASSLAGGGSGRPHNEQFF
TGCGCCAGCAGCTTGGCGGGGGGAGGCAGCGGGAGGCCCCACAATGAGCAGTTCTTC
>.|TRBV4-2|TRBJ1-4|.
CASSQGLGGLFF
TGTGCCAGCAGCCAAGGTTTGGGGGGGCTGTTTTTT
>.|TRBV9|TRBJ2-2|.
CASSGGRNTGELFF
TGTGCCAGCAGCGGCGGGCGGAACACCGGGGAGCTGTTTTTT
>TRBD1|TRBV19|TRBJ1-5|.
CASLLQGVNQPQHF
TGTGCCAGTCTGCTCCAGGGGGTCAATCAGCCCCAGCATTTT
>TRBD1|TRBV19|TRBJ2-3|.
CASGQGSSTDTQYF
TGTGCCAGTGGACAGGGCTCTAGCACAGATACGCAGTATTTT
>TRBD2|TRBV5-1|TRBJ2-7|.
CASSFSLAGEAEQYF
TGCGCCAGCAGCTTTTCACTAGCGGGAGAAGCCGAGCAGTACTTC
>TRBD1|TRBV11-2|TRBJ2-7|once
CASSTGTGLNEQYF
TGTGCCAGCAGCACAGGGACAGGGCTGAACGAGCAGTACTTC
>.|TRBV12-3/TRBV12-4|TRBJ1-2|few
CASNHRDIYGYTF
TGTGCCAGCAACCACAGAGATATCTATGGCTACACCTTC
>.|TRBV5-1|TRBJ2-1|.
CASSFGRMTYNEQFF
TGCGCCAGTAGTTTTGGGAGGATGACTTACAATGAGCAGTTCTTC